This TCR beta chain was observed in a study of blood T cell repertoires in COVID-19. Overall study context: In each case, the material was cDNA or gDNA derived from T cells, B-cell-depleted T cells, or PBMCs.

Authors' analysis steps: Reference gene primer amplification gave estimated nucleated cell counts. The table came from immunoSEQ multiplex PCR; TCRdb's copy has only in-frame clones and leaves some out. Clone size and the V and J calls come from that table; the DNA yielded D and trimming. This table holds 350,000 to 450,000 clones, roughly 90% found once. Between the trimmed V and J ends, which lost 6 bases and 0 bases, there was a span of 8 bases. The CDR3 loop spans 13 amino acids. Per the germline V gene, CDR1 is LNHDA and CDR2 is SQIVND (reference sequence). Participants spanned ages roughly 18 to 95 years and resided in 20 to 25 US areas. Donors in Cohort 3 who had recovered were those with two negative PCRs, healthcare professional clearance, or resolution of their symptoms.

This sequence was found in a woman aged 25 to 45 who had recovered from COVID-19. The genes are TRBV19 and TRBJ1-1, with a possible D match to TRBD1 (5 bases). Sequenced material: PBMCs or T cells enriched from blood (not recorded which). CDR3 protein: CASSHRMNTEAFF. The CDR3 nucleotides read TGTGCCAGTAGCCACAGGATGAACACTGAAGCTTTCTTT. Together with reference TRBV19 and TRBJ1-1, the CDR3 gives the full variable domain: DGGITQSPKYLFRKEGQNVTLSCEQNLNHDAMYWYRQDPGQGLRLIYYSQIVNDFQKGDIAEGYSVSREKKESFPLTVTSAQKNPTAFYLCASSHRMNTEAFFGQGTRLTVV.